The clone carrying this T cell receptor beta chain was observed a few times. What it binds is unknown. The method was immunoSEQ multiplex PCR; TCRdb's version includes in-frame clones alone and lacks a portion of them. The sample holds 50,000 to 70,000 clones, around 82% seen once. This sample's time point: week 5, during vaccination. Each vaccine dose was 300 ug of mutant IDH1 20-mer peptide, with topical imiquimod. Germline V CDR1 and CDR2: SEHNR, FQNEAQ (reference sequence). V lost 5 bases to trimming and J lost 11 bases; unmatched junction nucleotides: 7. The length of the CDR3 is 12 residues. The sample comes from a study of a mutant IDH1 vaccine in newly diagnosed glioma.

J is TRBJ1-1 and V is TRBV7-9; 8 bases map to TRBD1. This clonotype originated in a woman in her late teens or twenties with glioma. Some clones in this sample may be carry-over from other donors' samples. The sample consisted of PBMCs, taken from a glioma patient whose treatment included an IDH1 peptide vaccine. CDR3 DNA sequence: TGTGCCAGCAGCCCGGGGGACAGGTCCGCTTTCTTT. Translated, it gives CASSPGDRSAFF.